The present T cell receptor beta chain was sequenced within a study of blood T cell repertoires in COVID-19. Study as a whole: The samples span acute and convalescent COVID-19 from the United States, Italy and Spain.

Authors' methods: Scientists estimated how many nucleated cells there were by amplifying reference gene primers. Measured with immunoSEQ multiplex PCR; TCRdb has only the in-frame clones, and not every one. V and J calls and clone size are those listed in that table; D and trimming were worked out from the DNA. Here the sample spans around 180,000 clones, about 85% being singletons. Germline CDR1 KGHSH, CDR2 LQKENI. This CDR3 has 13 residues. The V end lost 4 bases, the J end lost 6 bases, and 11 bases lay between the germline ends. V and J are TRBV18 and TRBJ2-3; maybe TRBD2 (6 bases). The TCR sequence derives from a woman of 80 years or more with acute or convalescent COVID-19. Sequencing input: peripheral blood. The CDR3 nucleotides read TGTGCCAGCTCACAGGGGACTTCGGATACGCAGTATTTT. Amino acids: CASSQGTSDTQYF.